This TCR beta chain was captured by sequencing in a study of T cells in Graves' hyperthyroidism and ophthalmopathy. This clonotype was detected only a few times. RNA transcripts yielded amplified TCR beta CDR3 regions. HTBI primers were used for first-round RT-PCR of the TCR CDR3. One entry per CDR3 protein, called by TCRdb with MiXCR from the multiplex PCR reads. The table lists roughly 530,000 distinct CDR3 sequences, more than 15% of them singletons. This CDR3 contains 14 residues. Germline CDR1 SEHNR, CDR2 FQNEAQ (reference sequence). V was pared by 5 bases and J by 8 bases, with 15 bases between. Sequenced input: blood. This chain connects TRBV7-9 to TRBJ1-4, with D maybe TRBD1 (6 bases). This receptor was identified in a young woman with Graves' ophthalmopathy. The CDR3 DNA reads TGTGCCAGCAGCATTAGGGGGGTGAGGGAAAAACTGTTTTTT. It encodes CASSIRGVREKLFF.